A single sample gave rise to the 22 T cell receptor beta chains below, sequenced in a study of OX40 agonist ivuxolimab in advanced cancers. Assay: immunoSEQ multiplex PCR; the TCRdb copy retains only in-frame clones and omits some. The top ten clones hold over 2.5% of a sample with 30,000 to 40,000 clones, roughly 80% of them seen once. The specimen was CD4+ or CD8+ T cells sorted from blood, collected in a trial of the OX40 agonist ivuxolimab. The source of these receptors is an adult with an advanced solid tumor such as melanoma, head and neck, liver or kidney cancer.

The chain employs TRBV15 and TRBJ2-2; no definite D call. There are 15 residues in the CDR3. Germline V lookup: CDR1 LNHNV, CDR2 YYDKDF (reference sequence). V lost 3 bases, J lost 4 bases, and 12 bases lay in between. The CDR3 nucleotides are TGTGCCACCAGCAGGGGTCGGTCGCGCACCGGGGAGCTGTTTTTT. Protein sequence: CATSRGRSRTGELFF.

The V call is TRBV30, the J call TRBJ1-1; D uncertain. V lost 2 bases and J lost 6, with 10 bases in between. CDR1 GTSNPN and CDR2 SVGIG come from the germline V gene (reference sequence). The CDR3 is 12 amino acids. The CDR3 here is CAWSYFSAEAFF. The DNA of the CDR3 is TGTGCCTGGAGTTATTTTTCTGCTGAAGCTTTCTTT.

The rearrangement uses TRBV5-6 and TRBJ2-7, with D possibly being TRBD2 (5 bases). V lost 1 base and J lost 4, with 18 bases in between. In germline, CDR1 is SGHDT, CDR2 YYEEEE. The CDR3 contains 16 residues. CDR3 amino acids: CASSLYPSEGSYEQYF. CDR3 DNA: TGTGCCAGCAGCTTGTACCCCAGCGAGGGATCTTACGAGCAGTACTTC.

This chain uses TRBV5-1 with TRBJ1-3, with D possibly being TRBD1 (6 bases). Trimming shortened V by 3 bases and J by 4 bases, and 17 bases separated the two germline ends. This CDR3 is 16 amino acids long. Per germline, CDR1 SGHRS and CDR2 YFSETQ. The CDR3 coding sequence is TGCGCCAGCAGCTACGGACAGTACGGCTCGGGAAACACCATATATTTT. This sequence encodes CASSYGQYGSGNTIYF.

The chain combines TRBV10-3 with TRBJ1-3; no definite D call. Germline V gene data show CDR1 as ENHRY and CDR2 as SYGVKD. The CDR3 totals 16 residues. Between the trimmed V and J ends, which lost 6 bases and 0 bases, there was a span of 15 bases. CDR3 amino acids: CAIREQQTSSGNTIYF. Here the CDR3 DNA reads TGTGCCATCAGGGAACAGCAGACGAGCTCTGGAAACACCATATATTTT.

In its sample, this clone was seen a few times. The gene calls are TRBV18 and TRBJ1-1; no clear D gene. Deletions cut 9 bases from V and 6 bases from J, with 17 bases between. Looked up from germline, CDR1 is KGHSH and CDR2 is LQKENI. The CDR3 contains 13 residues. CDR3 sequence: CASRPGGAAEAFF. The CDR3 DNA follows: TGTGCCAGTCGACCCGGCGGCGCCGCTGAAGCTTTCTTT. The whole variable domain, remainder taken from reference TRBV18 and TRBJ1-1, is NAGVMQNPRHLVRRRGQEARLRCSPMKGHSHVYWYRQLPEEGLKFMVYLQKENIIDESGMPKERFSAEFPKEGPSILRIQQVVRGDSAAYFCASRPGGAAEAFFGQGTRLTVV.

This clone appeared once. The chain is built from TRBV29-1 and TRBJ2-7; TRBD2 agrees at 7 bases. The CDR3 is made up of 14 amino acids. V lost 2 bases and J lost 3; bases outside the gene matches: 7. Germline-derived CDR1 and CDR2 are SQVTM and ANQGSEA. The chain's CDR3 is CSVELSTGGYEQYF. In DNA form, the CDR3 reads TGCAGCGTTGAACTTTCGACGGGGGGCTACGAGCAGTACTTC.

The gene calls are TRBV5-7 and TRBJ1-2; TRBD1 might be the D (5 bases). TRBV5-7 is recorded as an ORF, its role being uncertain. The CDR3 spans 13 residues. V dropped 1 base and J dropped 8 bases, with 12 bases sitting between them. CDR3 protein: CASSLRGGQGYTF. The CDR3, as DNA: TGTGCCAGCAGCTTGCGGGGGGGTCAGGGCTACACCTTC.

V is TRBV11-2 and J is TRBJ2-5; maybe TRBD2 (5 bases). Germline lookup yields CDR1 SGHAT and CDR2 FQNNGV. Trimming removed 8 bases at V and 0 bases at J, with 10 bases between. The CDR3 sequence is 13 residues long. The CDR3 sequence: CASASGNQETQYF. CDR3 nucleotides: TGTGCCAGCGCGAGCGGAAACCAAGAGACCCAGTACTTC.

In DNA, the CDR3 is TGTGCCAGCATTCCTCATAGCGGGAGAGTAGGAGAGCAGTACTTC. It specifies CASIPHSGRVGEQYF. This chain joins TRBV6-5 and TRBJ2-7, with 9 nucleotides matching TRBD2. This CDR3 is built from 15 residues. The J segment lost 7 bases and the V segment lost 7 bases, leaving 14 bases of the junction unmatched. CDR1 and CDR2 from the germline V gene are MNHEY and SVGAGI.

This clone was seen a handful of times. The chain couples TRBV7-2 to TRBJ2-3; tentative D call: TRBD1 (6 bases). Trimming pared 4 bases from V and 1 base from J, leaving 9 bases between. The CDR3 spans 14 residues. Germline CDR1 is SGHTA and CDR2 is FQGNSA. The DNA of the CDR3 is TGTGCCAGCAGCTCCAGGGGCCGCACAGATACGCAGTATTTT. This codes for CASSSRGRTDTQYF.

This sequence joins TRBV21-1 and TRBJ2-7; TRBD2, as called in the table, went unchecked against the DNA. TRBV21-1 constitutes a pseudogene. This CDR3 spans 18 amino acids. The CDR3 DNA reads TGTGCCAGCAGCAAGAGGCCGACTAGCGGGAATATGTCCTACGAGCAGTACTTC. This sequence encodes CASSKRPTSGNMSYEQYF.

This clone showed up just once. J is TRBJ2-7 and V is TRBV5-1, with D possibly called TRBD1 or TRBD2 (6 bases each). The CDR3 loop spans 12 amino acids. V was clipped by 2 bases and J by 9 bases, with 12 bases between them. The V gene's germline CDR1 is SGHRS and CDR2 YFSETQ. The CDR3 region is CASSFRGQGQYF. In nucleotides, the CDR3 is TGCGCCAGCAGCTTCCGGGGGCAAGGGCAGTACTTC.

V usage is TRBV29-1 and J usage is TRBJ2-3; a weak D match, TRBD2 (5 bases). CDR1 and CDR2 (germline): SQVTM, ANQGSEA. The CDR3 contains 14 residues. V was shortened by 8 bases and J by 2 bases, with 17 bases between the two germline ends. The CDR3 is CSHRHEGNTDTQYF. DNA of the CDR3: TGCAGCCATCGACACGAGGGAAACACAGATACGCAGTATTTT.

The rearrangement uses TRBV9 and TRBJ2-5; D not resolved. The CDR3 runs 14 residues. The V gene lost 0 bases and the J gene lost 2 bases, with 8 bases spanning the gap. The V gene's germline CDR1 is SGDLS and CDR2 YYNGEE. This CDR3 is CASSVAPIQETQYF. Here the CDR3 DNA reads TGTGCCAGCAGCGTAGCTCCGATACAAGAGACCCAGTACTTC.

J is TRBJ1-1 and V is TRBV6-1, with 9 bases identical to TRBD1. V shed 7 bases, J shed 6 bases, and the junction held 12 bases outside the gene matches. CDR3 length: 15 residues. Germline-derived CDR1 and CDR2 are MNHNS and SASEGT. CDR3 amino acids: CASTPTGQGWAEAFF. The CDR3 bases are TGTGCCAGCACTCCGACTGGACAGGGGTGGGCTGAAGCTTTCTTT.

The chain combines TRBV18 with TRBJ2-2; D not certain. There are 14 residues in the CDR3. The V and J ends lost 3 bases and 0 bases respectively, with 5 bases between them. Germline V gene sequence: CDR1 KGHSH, CDR2 LQKENI. Here the CDR3 reads CASSPNTNTGELFF. The CDR3 DNA is TGTGCCAGCTCACCCAACACGAACACCGGGGAGCTGTTTTTT.

The chain has TRBV5-4 and TRBJ1-1; weak D call: TRBD1 (6 bases). The CDR3 is made up of 16 amino acids. Germline V gene lookup returns CDR1 SGHNT and CDR2 YYREEE (reference sequence). The V and J ends lost 0 bases and 1 base respectively, with 13 bases between them. The CDR3 loop is CASSLEGGRGNTEAFF. In DNA, the CDR3 is TGTGCCAGCAGCTTGGAAGGGGGGCGAGGGAACACTGAAGCTTTCTTT. Looking up the rest from reference TRBV5-4 and TRBJ1-1 gives the full variable domain: ETGVTQSPTHLIKTRGQQVTLRCSSQSGHNTVSWYQQALGQGPQFIFQYYREEENGRGNFPPRFSGLQFPNYSSELNVNALELDDSALYLCASSLEGGRGNTEAFFGQGTRLTVV.

The chain recombines TRBV5-5 with TRBJ1-1; D not certain. Germline values: CDR1 SGHKS, CDR2 YYEKEE (reference sequence). This CDR3 spans 13 amino acids. V dropped 5 bases and J dropped 1 base, with 9 bases sitting between them. The CDR3 DNA is TGTGCCAGCAGTCTCACTTGGAACACTGAAGCTTTCTTT. The encoded protein is CASSLTWNTEAFF. Based on the CDR3 plus reference TRBV5-5 and TRBJ1-1, the full variable domain is DAGVTQSPTHLIKTRGQQVTLRCSPISGHKSVSWYQQVLGQGPQFIFQYYEKEERGRGNFPDRFSARQFPNYSSELNVNALLLGDSALYLCASSLTWNTEAFFGQGTRLTVV.

The chain combines TRBV19 with TRBJ2-7; D call uncertain. The CDR3 totals 13 residues. V lost 5 bases and J lost 7, with 15 bases in between. From germline, CDR1 is LNHDA and CDR2 SQIVND (reference sequence). The CDR3 DNA is TGTGCCAGTAGTGGCTGTATGGTGTGTGAGCAGTACTTC. Translation gives CASSGCMVCEQYF.

The V and J genes are TRBV7-8 and TRBJ1-6, with D possibly TRBD1 on 5 matching bases. Trimming took 2 bases from V and 8 from J, leaving 16 bases between them. The CDR3 totals 16 residues. CDR1 and CDR2 from the germline V gene are SGHVS and FQNEAQ. The CDR3 DNA reads as TGTGCCAGCAGCTTACGGGGGGTTCCCGTAGATTCACCCCTCCACTTT. Its translation: CASSLRGVPVDSPLHF.

The rearrangement links TRBV6-5 to TRBJ2-1; D is uncertain. The ends were cut back, 6 bases at V and 10 bases at J, with 19 bases in the middle. Germline CDR1 is MNHEY and CDR2 is SVGAGI. The CDR3 is 14 amino acids. This chain's CDR3 is CASRFATPAAEQFF. Written as DNA, the CDR3 is TGTGCCAGCAGATTTGCGACTCCCGCAGCGGAGCAGTTCTTC.